Following are 10 T cell receptor beta chains from one sample sequenced in a study of T-cell memory formation after mild COVID-19. TCRdb itself ran the 5' RACE reads through MiXCR, one entry per CDR3 protein. The sample contains a few hundred thousand distinct CDR3 sequences, 25% to 30% of which appear only once. The sequencing sample was made of PBMCs or a T cell subset sorted from them (not recorded which). The receptors here all came from an adult woman who had mild COVID-19 (a few samples of this study predate the infection). Cell type and time point are not known.

The table lists this clonotype with a few counts. The genes are TRBV6-5 and TRBJ2-5, with D possibly being TRBD2 (7 bases). V was shortened by 0 bases and J by 2 bases, with 13 bases between the two germline ends. The CDR3 spans 16 residues. Looked up from germline, CDR1 is MNHEY and CDR2 is SVGAGI. CDR3 amino acids: CASSYSGGARQETQYF. DNA for the CDR3: TGTGCCAGCAGTTACTCGGGGGGGGCCCGTCAAGAGACCCAGTACTTC.

The table lists this clonotype with a few counts. The chain combines TRBV29-1 with TRBJ2-1; no definite D call. The V gene lost 3 bases and the J gene lost 1 base, with 4 bases spanning the gap. The germline gives CDR1 SQVTM, CDR2 ANQGSEA. This CDR3 spans 12 amino acids. The CDR3 DNA is TGCAGCGTTGACAGTTCCTACAATGAGCAGTTCTTC. It encodes CSVDSSYNEQFF.

The chain carries TRBV3-1 and TRBJ2-7, with unresolved D. V dropped 4 bases and J dropped 2 bases, with 15 bases sitting between them. The CDR3 is 15 residues long. Per the germline V gene, CDR1 is LGHDT and CDR2 is YNNKEL (reference sequence). This chain's CDR3 is CASSPMWAATYEQYF. DNA for the CDR3: TGTGCCAGCAGCCCCATGTGGGCGGCTACCTACGAGCAGTACTTC.

This clonotype has a handful of counts. The chain links TRBV2 to TRBJ2-2, with D hard to call. Germline V gene data show CDR1 as SNHLY and CDR2 as FYNNEI. Trimming stripped 3 bases from V and 5 bases from J, with 7 bases between. CDR3 length: 13 residues. The CDR3 sequence: CASSESETGELFF. The CDR3 DNA is TGTGCCAGCAGTGAGTCGGAAACCGGGGAGCTGTTTTTT. The whole variable domain, remainder taken from reference TRBV2 and TRBJ2-2, is EPEVTQTPSHQVTQMGQEVILRCVPISNHLYFYWYRQILGQKVEFLVSFYNNEISEKSEIFDDQFSVERPDGSNFTLKIRSTKLEDSAMYFCASSESETGELFFGEGSRLTVL.

This clonotype has just a few counts. The junction shows a germline mismatch at one end, possibly a read error. The J gene is TRBJ1-1, the V gene TRBV6-2 or TRBV6-3; D gene unclear. The CDR3 spans 13 residues. The germline V gene has CDR1 MNHEY and CDR2 SVGEGT. The CDR3 DNA follows: TGTGCCAGCAGTCAAGGAGTGAACGCTGAAGCTTTCTTT. This sequence encodes CASSQGVNAEAFF.

This chain joins TRBV5-1 and TRBJ2-5; no clear D. Deletions cut 4 bases from V and 2 bases from J, with 9 bases between. Germline V gives CDR1 SGHRS, CDR2 YFSETQ. This CDR3 has 13 amino acids. CDR3 sequence: CASSLMPQETQYF. Written as DNA, the CDR3 is TGCGCCAGCAGCCTTATGCCTCAAGAGACCCAGTACTTC.

This clonotype was seen only a few times. This rearrangement joins TRBV7-2 to TRBJ2-7; D is perhaps TRBD1 or TRBD2 (5 bases each). V lost 5 bases and J lost 0, with 11 bases in between. The CDR3 is 14 amino acids. Germline V lookup: CDR1 SGHTA, CDR2 FQGNSA. CDR3 loop: CASSPWGSSYEQYF. The CDR3 DNA sequence: TGTGCCAGCAGCCCTTGGGGGAGCTCCTACGAGCAGTACTTC.

The rearrangement joins TRBV7-3 to TRBJ2-3; D may be TRBD2 (6 bases). This CDR3 contains 16 residues. From germline, CDR1 is SGHTA and CDR2 FQGTGA. Trimming pared 5 bases from V and 0 bases from J, leaving 15 bases between. The CDR3 protein is CASSPWGGASTDTQYF. The CDR3 DNA reads as TGTGCCAGCAGCCCCTGGGGCGGGGCCAGCACAGATACGCAGTATTTT.

The chain joins TRBV20-1 to TRBJ1-5; D remains ambiguous. The CDR3 covers 13 residues. The V end lost 4 bases, the J end lost 3 bases, and 10 bases lay between the germline ends. CDR1 is DFQATT and CDR2 is SNEGSKA in the germline V gene (reference sequence). The CDR3 sequence: CSATVAANQPQHF. CDR3 coding DNA: TGCAGTGCTACCGTGGCAGCCAATCAGCCCCAGCATTTT.

The chain has TRBV2 and TRBJ2-3; D is unclear. Germline CDR1 SNHLY, CDR2 FYNNEI. The germline V and J ends were trimmed by 7 bases and 4 bases, with 12 bases remaining between them. The CDR3 has 13 residues. As DNA, the CDR3 is TGTGCCAGCAAGGTACAGAGTTCAGATACGCAGTATTTT. Translated: CASKVQSSDTQYF.